This T cell receptor (beta chain) was identified during a study of cytomegalovirus exposure and HLA in healthy donors. Study-level points and caveats: With high specificity and sensitivity, the classifier reportedly diagnosed cytomegalovirus status.

The PCR was carried out with 60 Vbeta primers and 13 Jbeta primers. TCRdb's table, derived via immunoSEQ multiplex PCR, lists solely in-frame clones and lacks some. The data show 60,000 to 85,000 clones, roughly 88% seen once. Every donor was a healthy person donating bone marrow. CDR1 and CDR2 from the germline V gene are MNHEY and SVGAGI. The V segment lost 6 bases and the J segment 7 bases; nucleotides outside the gene matches: 3. The CDR3 contains 12 residues. As regards this clone: Its antigen is as yet unknown.

The clonotype was recovered from a man between 70 and 80 years old in good health and CMV-seropositive. The sequencing input was PBMCs. This rearrangement joins TRBV6-5 to TRBJ1-2, with 9 positions matching TRBD1. CDR3 coding DNA: TGTGCCAGCAGGGGACAGGGTGGTGGCTACACCTTC. This translates into CASRGQGGGYTF.